A selection of T cell receptor beta chains follows, all from one sample in a study of T cell responses to AZD1222 COVID-19 vaccine. Sequencing was performed with immunoSEQ multiplex PCR; in TCRdb, only in-frame clones are kept and a portion is missing. Altogether more than 75,000 clones are present, roughly nine tenths being singletons, with the ten largest covering around 5.8%. Specimen: peripheral blood, collected 28 days after the second AZD1222 dose. The receptors come from an adult who received the AZD1222 COVID-19 vaccine. The CDR3 runs from the conserved cysteine through the conserved F or W. A D gene is named only where the DNA matches it firmly. Size is stated for part of the rows, as once, few or many counts, or as a class when the clone is expanded.

cdr3_aa cdr3_nt j_call cdr3_length clone_size d_call v_call
CASSKRRRGRPQHF TGTGCCAGCAGCAAAAGGAGACGGGGAAGGCCCCAGCATTTT TRBJ1-5 14 NA NA TRBV21-1
CAWSIVGRGNTEAFF TGTGCCTGGAGTATCGTCGGACGGGGGAACACTGAAGCTTTCTTT TRBJ1-1 15 NA NA TRBV30
CASSSPGQGDTEAFF TGTGCCAGCAGTTCTCCGGGACAGGGGGACACTGAAGCTTTCTTT TRBJ1-1 15 NA TRBD1 TRBV27
CASSEQGNTEAFF TGTGCCAGCAGTGAACAGGGTAACACTGAAGCTTTCTTT TRBJ1-1 13 once NA TRBV2
CASSYSAGGGQPQHF TGTGCCAGCAGTTACTCAGCAGGGGGCGGGCAGCCCCAGCATTTT TRBJ1-5 15 NA TRBD1 TRBV6-5
CASSLPSGFQETQYF TGTGCCAGCAGCTTGCCTAGCGGCTTTCAAGAGACCCAGTACTTC TRBJ2-5 15 NA TRBD2 TRBV5-6
CASSLLRGLTRGEKLFF TGTGCCAGTAGTCTCTTACGCGGCCTAACCCGGGGGGAAAAGCTGTTTTTT TRBJ1-4 17 NA NA TRBV19
CASSPPGIQLPLHF TGTGCCAGCAGTCCGCCGGGGATTCAGTTGCCCCTCCACTTT TRBJ1-6 14 NA NA TRBV27
CASSLSLGGEQFF TGCGCCAGCAGCCTATCCCTCGGGGGAGAGCAGTTCTTC TRBJ2-1 13 NA NA TRBV4-1
CASSLTRQALNYGYTF TGTGCCAGCAGCTTAACTAGACAGGCCCTTAACTATGGCTACACCTTC TRBJ1-2 16 NA NA TRBV7-2
CASARGRSYNSPLHF TGTGCCAGCGCTCGGGGAAGGTCCTATAATTCACCCCTCCACTTT TRBJ1-6 15 NA NA TRBV6-5
CASSLQGRQPQHF TGTGCCAGCAGCTTACAGGGAAGGCAGCCCCAGCATTTT TRBJ1-5 13 NA NA TRBV7-2
CSVEASGVLDTQYF TGCAGCGTTGAGGCTAGCGGGGTCTTAGATACGCAGTATTTT TRBJ2-3 14 NA TRBD2 TRBV29-1
CATGDGSTDTQYF TGTGCCACCGGTGACGGAAGCACAGATACGCAGTATTTT TRBJ2-3 13 NA NA TRBV24-1
CASSQELNTEAFF TGTGCCAGCAGCCAGGAGTTAAACACTGAAGCTTTCTTT TRBJ1-1 13 NA NA TRBV14
CASSLVSGLGYTF TGTGCCAGCAGCTTAGTTTCAGGGCTCGGCTACACCTTC TRBJ1-2 13 NA NA TRBV7-9
CASSPRGYNSPLHF TGTGCCAGCAGTCCCCGGGGTTATAATTCACCCCTCCACTTT TRBJ1-6 14 NA NA TRBV27
CASSEAKGQGVRPLHF TGTGCCAGCAGTGAAGCGAAGGGCCAGGGGGTACGGCCCCTCCACTTT TRBJ1-6 16 once TRBD1 TRBV6-1
CASSYHRQGSYGYTF TGTGCCAGCAGTTACCATAGACAGGGGAGCTATGGCTACACCTTC TRBJ1-2 15 NA TRBD1 TRBV6-5
CASSLSRGVGEKLFF TGCGCCAGCAGCTTGAGCAGGGGAGTAGGAGAAAAACTGTTTTTT TRBJ1-4 15 NA NA TRBV5-1
CSATTGHEQFF TGCAGTGCTACGACAGGGCATGAGCAGTTCTTC TRBJ2-1 11 NA TRBD1 TRBV20-1
CASSLAPQANTEAFF TGTGCCAGCAGCTTAGCGCCCCAGGCCAACACTGAAGCTTTCTTT TRBJ1-1 15 NA NA TRBV7-2
CASSLGEYYGYTF TGCGCCAGCAGCTTGGGGGAGTACTATGGCTACACCTTC TRBJ1-2 13 NA NA TRBV5-1
CASSPTSGTPTGELFF TGTGCCAGTAGTCCAACCTCCGGGACACCCACCGGGGAGCTGTTTTTT TRBJ2-2 16 NA NA TRBV19
CASRGMNTEAFF TGCGCCAGCAGGGGTATGAACACTGAAGCTTTCTTT TRBJ1-1 12 NA NA TRBV10-1
CASSLGRFYGYTF TGTGCCAGCAGTTTGGGCAGGTTCTATGGCTACACCTTC TRBJ1-2 13 NA NA TRBV12-3/TRBV12-4
CASSLSGYNEKLFF TGTGCCAGCAGTTTATCAGGGTATAATGAAAAACTGTTTTTT TRBJ1-4 14 NA NA TRBV27